Here is one T cell receptor (beta chain) with its context. Its cognate antigen is unknown. In the same sample, other DNA sequences code for this CDR3. The data belong to a study of radiotherapy plus CTLA-4 blockade in lung cancer. Study-level information: There were objective responses in approximately 19% of patients, and 31% had disease control.

The data were produced by immunoSEQ multiplex PCR, yet TCRdb's version contains in-frame clones alone and is incomplete. The sample holds 81,000 or so clones, around 76% seen once. Patients in the study, people with chemo-refractory metastatic non-small-cell lung cancer, received focal radiation plus ipilimumab CTLA-4 blockade. Study-wide points: Following radiotherapy plus ipilimumab, tumor-derived TCR clones expanded in the blood. Best predicting response, reportedly, were early blood T cell clone dynamics, with interferon-beta.

This CDR3 has 14 amino acids. Per germline, CDR1 MDHEN and CDR2 SYDVKM. Trimming stripped 6 bases from V and 5 bases from J, with 15 bases between. Sequencing used peripheral blood, obtained from a patient treated with radiotherapy plus ipilimumab. This TCR derives from a human donor with non-small cell lung cancer whose response to radiotherapy plus ipilimumab could not be evaluated. Some clones in this sample may be carry-over from other donors' samples. This rearrangement joins TRBV28 to TRBJ2-3; D is possibly TRBD2 (6 bases). Written as DNA, the CDR3 is TGTGCCAGCAGGTGGCGGCGGGGATTAGATACGCAGTATTTT. Residues: CASRWRRGLDTQYF.